The 3 T cell receptor beta chains in this list originate from one sample, sequenced in a study of blood T cell repertoires in COVID-19. The method was immunoSEQ multiplex PCR; TCRdb's version includes in-frame clones alone and lacks a portion of them. The sample contains 200,000 to 250,000 clones, about 87% of which appear only once. Sequenced: PBMCs or T cells enriched from blood (not recorded which). All receptors come from a man between 18 and 29 years old with acute COVID-19.

The chain is built from TRBV4-1 and TRBJ2-3; 7 positions match TRBD2. After removal of 1 base from V and 0 bases from J, the junction contained 4 bases not matched to a gene. In germline, CDR1 is MGHRA, CDR2 YSYEKL. The CDR3 loop spans 16 amino acids. The CDR3 loop is CASSQAVGLSTDTQYF. The CDR3 DNA sequence: TGCGCCAGCAGCCAAGCCGTGGGACTAAGCACAGATACGCAGTATTTT.

This clone was observed a handful of times. J is TRBJ2-1 and V is TRBV6-2 or TRBV6-3, with TRBD2 matching over 9 bases. Germline V gene lookup returns CDR1 MNHEY and CDR2 SVGEGT. With 0 bases clipped from V and 7 bases from J, the junction kept 4 bases outside the gene matches. The CDR3 runs 15 residues. CDR3 region: CASSYSSGSSNEQFF. DNA for the CDR3: TGTGCCAGCAGTTACTCTAGCGGGAGCTCTAATGAGCAGTTCTTC.

The gene calls are TRBV11-2 and TRBJ1-2; D is possibly TRBD1 (6 bases). Trimming removed 0 bases at V and 6 bases at J, with 8 bases between. The CDR3 is 13 amino acids. Germline CDR1 is SGHAT and CDR2 is FQNNGV. The CDR3 sequence is CASSLDRGNGYTF. CDR3 in DNA: TGTGCCAGCAGCTTAGATAGGGGGAATGGCTACACCTTC.